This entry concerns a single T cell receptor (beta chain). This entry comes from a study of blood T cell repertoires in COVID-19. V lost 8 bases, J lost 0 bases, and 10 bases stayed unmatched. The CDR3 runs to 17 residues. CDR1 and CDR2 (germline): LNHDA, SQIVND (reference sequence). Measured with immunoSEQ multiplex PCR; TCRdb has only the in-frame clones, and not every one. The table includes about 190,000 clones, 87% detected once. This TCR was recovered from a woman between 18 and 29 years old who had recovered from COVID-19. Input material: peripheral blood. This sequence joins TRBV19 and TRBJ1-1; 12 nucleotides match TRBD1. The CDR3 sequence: CASRPGQGALLNTEAFF. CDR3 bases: TGTGCCAGTCGTCCGGGACAGGGGGCCCTTTTGAACACTGAAGCTTTCTTT.